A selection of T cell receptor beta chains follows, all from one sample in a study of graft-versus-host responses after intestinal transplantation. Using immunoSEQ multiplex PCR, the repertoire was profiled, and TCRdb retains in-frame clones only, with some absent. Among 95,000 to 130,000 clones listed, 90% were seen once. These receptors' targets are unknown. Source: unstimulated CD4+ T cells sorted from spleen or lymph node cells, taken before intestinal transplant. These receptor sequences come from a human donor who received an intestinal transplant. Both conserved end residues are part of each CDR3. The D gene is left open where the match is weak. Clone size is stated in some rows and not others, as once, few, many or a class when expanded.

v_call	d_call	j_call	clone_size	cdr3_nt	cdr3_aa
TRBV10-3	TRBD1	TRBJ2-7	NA	TGTGCCATCAGTGACCGGCTACAGGGGGCGTCATACGAGCAGTACTTC	CAISDRLQGASYEQYF
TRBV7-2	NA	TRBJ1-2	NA	TGTGCCAGCACCAAACCCGGGGGGAACTATGGCTACACCTTC	CASTKPGGNYGYTF
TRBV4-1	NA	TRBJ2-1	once	TGCGCCAGCAGCCCAACAGGGCTGGATGAGCAGTTCTTC	CASSPTGLDEQFF
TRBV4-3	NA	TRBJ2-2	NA	TGCGCCAGCAGCCAAGGGACTTTGAACACCGGGGAGCTGTTTTTT	CASSQGTLNTGELFF
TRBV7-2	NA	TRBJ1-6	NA	TGTGCCAGCGGCTTCAAGGGGGGGCTACTCCACTTT	CASGFKGGLLHF
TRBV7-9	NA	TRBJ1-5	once	TGTGCCAGCAGTCCAGGCGTTTATAGCAATCAGCCCCAGCATTTT	CASSPGVYSNQPQHF
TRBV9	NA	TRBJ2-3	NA	TGTGCCAGCAGCGTAGGGATTGGCGGGGGCACAGATACGCAGTATTTT	CASSVGIGGGTDTQYF
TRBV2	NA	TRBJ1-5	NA	TGTGCCAGCAGTTTACAGGGTCTTCCTCAGCCCCAGCATTTT	CASSLQGLPQPQHF
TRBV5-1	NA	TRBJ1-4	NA	TGCGCCAGCAGCTTGGCCCGGACACAGACCGATGAAAAACTGTTTTTT	CASSLARTQTDEKLFF
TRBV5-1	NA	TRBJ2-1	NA	TGCGCCAGCAGCTTGCTCGAGGGCTTCTCTGATGAGCAGTTCTTC	CASSLLEGFSDEQFF
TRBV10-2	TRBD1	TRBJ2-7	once	TGCGCCAGTGGGACAGGGGGAAACGAGCAGTACTTC	CASGTGGNEQYF
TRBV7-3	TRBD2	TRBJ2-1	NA	TGTGCCAGCAGCGGAGTTAGCGGGGTCGGGAATGAGCAGTTCTTC	CASSGVSGVGNEQFF
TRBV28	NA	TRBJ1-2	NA	TGTGCCACCTCAGGGTATGGCTACACCTTC	CATSGYGYTF
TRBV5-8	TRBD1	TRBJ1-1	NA	TGTGCCAGCAGCTTGCGTGGACAGGGTTCCAACACTGAAGCTTTCTTT	CASSLRGQGSNTEAFF
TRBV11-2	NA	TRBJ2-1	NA	TGTGCCAGCAGCCCCCTCCAGGGGCACAATGAGCAGTTCTTC	CASSPLQGHNEQFF
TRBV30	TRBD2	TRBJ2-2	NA	TGTGCCTGGAGTGTACCCCTAGCGGGAGGGCCCGGGGAGCTGTTTTTT	CAWSVPLAGGPGELFF
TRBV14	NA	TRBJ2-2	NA	TGTGCCAGCAGCCAAGTATGGCAACTACCCGGGGAGCTGTTTTTT	CASSQVWQLPGELFF
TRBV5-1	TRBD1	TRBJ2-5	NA	TGCGCCAGCAGCCCACAACTTATCGGACAGGGCTACCAAGAGACCCAGTACTTC	CASSPQLIGQGYQETQYF
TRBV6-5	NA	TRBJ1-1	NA	TGTGCCAGCAGTTGGGTAACAGGGCGGAACACTGAAGCTTTCTTT	CASSWVTGRNTEAFF
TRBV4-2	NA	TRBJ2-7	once	TGTGCCAGCAGCCAAGGTCTTACGGGAGAGTCTGGCTACGAGCAGTACTTC	CASSQGLTGESGYEQYF
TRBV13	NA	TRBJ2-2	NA	TGTGCCAGCAGCTTGCAACGGGACACCGGGGAGCTGTTTTTT	CASSLQRDTGELFF
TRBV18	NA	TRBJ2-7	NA	TGTGCCAGCTCACCACGCGGGACCGCTTACGAGCAGTACTTC	CASSPRGTAYEQYF
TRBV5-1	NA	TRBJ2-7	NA	TGCGCCAGCAGCTCGAGCTCCTACGAGCAGTACTTC	CASSSSSYEQYF
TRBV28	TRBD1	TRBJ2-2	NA	TGTGCCAGCAGTTCTTCCGGGACAGTCACCACCGGGGAGCTGTTTTTT	CASSSSGTVTTGELFF
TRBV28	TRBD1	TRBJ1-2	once	TGTGCCAGCAGCTGGGAACTCAGACAGGGCTCGGGTGGCTACACCTTC	CASSWELRQGSGGYTF
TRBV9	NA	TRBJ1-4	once	TGTGCCAGCAGCGCCGGGACACTCGGAGTTGAAAAACTGTTTTTT	CASSAGTLGVEKLFF
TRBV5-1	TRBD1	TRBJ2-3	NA	TGCGCCAGCAGTTGGGACAGTAGGACAGATACGCAGTATTTT	CASSWDSRTDTQYF
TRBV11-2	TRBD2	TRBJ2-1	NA	TGTGCCAGCAGCTTAACTAGCGGAAGCTCCTACAATGAGCAGTTCTTC	CASSLTSGSSYNEQFF
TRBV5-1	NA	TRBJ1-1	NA	TGCGCCAGCTCTCTAAGCGTTACAGGGATGAACACTGAAGCTTTCTTT	CASSLSVTGMNTEAFF
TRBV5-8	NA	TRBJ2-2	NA	TGTGCCAGCAGCATCGGGACAAGGAACACCGGGGAGCTGTTTTTT	CASSIGTRNTGELFF